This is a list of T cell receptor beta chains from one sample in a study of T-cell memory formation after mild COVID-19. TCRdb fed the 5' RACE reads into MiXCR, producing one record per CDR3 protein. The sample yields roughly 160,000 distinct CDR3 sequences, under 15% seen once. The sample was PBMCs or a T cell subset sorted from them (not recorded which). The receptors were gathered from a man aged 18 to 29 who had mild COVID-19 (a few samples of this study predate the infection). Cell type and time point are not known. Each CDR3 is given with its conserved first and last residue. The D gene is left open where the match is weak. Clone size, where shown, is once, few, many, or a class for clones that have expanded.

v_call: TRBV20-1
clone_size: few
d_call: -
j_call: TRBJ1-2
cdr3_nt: TGCAGTGCTAGAGTTGGGACGGGGGTATATGGCTACACCTTC
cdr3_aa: CSARVGTGVYGYTF

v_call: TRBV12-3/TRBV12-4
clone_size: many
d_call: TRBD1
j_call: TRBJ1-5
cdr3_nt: TGTGCCAGCAGTCCCCGGAGAGGGGGCTTTAGCAATCAGCCCCAGCATTTT
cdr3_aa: CASSPRRGGFSNQPQHF

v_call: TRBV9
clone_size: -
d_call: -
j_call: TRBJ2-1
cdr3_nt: TGTGCCAGCAGCGGGTTATTACTCAATGAGCAGTTCTTC
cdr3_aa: CASSGLLLNEQFF

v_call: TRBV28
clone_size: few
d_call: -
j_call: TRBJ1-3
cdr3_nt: TGTGCCAGCAGTCCCGCCTCAGTCTTATTCTCTGGAAACACCATATATTTT
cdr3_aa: CASSPASVLFSGNTIYF

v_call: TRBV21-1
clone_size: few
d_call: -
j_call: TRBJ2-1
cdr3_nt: TGTGCCAGCAGCAAAAAGCGCGGGGGGTATGAGCAGTTCTTC
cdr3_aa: CASSKKRGGYEQFF

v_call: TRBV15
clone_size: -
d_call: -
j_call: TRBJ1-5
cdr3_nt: TGTGCCACCAGCAGAGATCTGCCGGGGGCAGCCTCGAATCAGCCCCAGCATTTT
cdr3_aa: CATSRDLPGAASNQPQHF

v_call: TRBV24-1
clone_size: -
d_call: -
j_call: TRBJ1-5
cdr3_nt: TGTGCCACCAGTGACCAGGGAAGGACCCAGCATTTT
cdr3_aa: CATSDQGRTQHF

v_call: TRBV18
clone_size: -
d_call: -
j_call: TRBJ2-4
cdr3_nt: TGTGCCAGCTCACCACCCGGGCAGTATAGAAACATTCAGTACTTC
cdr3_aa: CASSPPGQYRNIQYF

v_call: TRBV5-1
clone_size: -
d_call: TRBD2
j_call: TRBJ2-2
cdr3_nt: TGCGCCAGCAGCTTGGGGCCAGCGGGGGGGCCCACCGGGGAGCTGTTTTTT
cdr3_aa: CASSLGPAGGPTGELFF

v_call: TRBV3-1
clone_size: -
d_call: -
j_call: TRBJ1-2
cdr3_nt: TGTGCCAGCAGCCCGGACAATAACTATGGCTACACCTTC
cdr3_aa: CASSPDNNYGYTF

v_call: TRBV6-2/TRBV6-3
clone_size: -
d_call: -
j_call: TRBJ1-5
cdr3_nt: TGTGCCAGCGCCAAGGGGTTGGGCAATCAGCCCCAGCATTTT
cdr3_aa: CASAKGLGNQPQHF

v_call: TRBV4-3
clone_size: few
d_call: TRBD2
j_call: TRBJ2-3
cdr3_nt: TGCGCCAGCAGCCATCTAGCGGGGGGATCAGATACGCAGTATTTT
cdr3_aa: CASSHLAGGSDTQYF

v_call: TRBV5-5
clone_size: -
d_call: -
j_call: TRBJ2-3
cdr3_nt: TGTGCCAGCAGCTTGGAGTGGGGCGCAGATACGCAGTATTTT
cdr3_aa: CASSLEWGADTQYF

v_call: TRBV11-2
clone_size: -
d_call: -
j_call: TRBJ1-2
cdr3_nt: TGTGCCAGCAGCTTCCCGACGAGGGGACGTGGCTACACCTTC
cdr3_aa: CASSFPTRGRGYTF

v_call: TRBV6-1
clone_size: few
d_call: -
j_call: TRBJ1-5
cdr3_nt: TGTGCCAGCAGTGGAGGGTTGGGTCAGCCCCAGCATTTT
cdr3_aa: CASSGGLGQPQHF

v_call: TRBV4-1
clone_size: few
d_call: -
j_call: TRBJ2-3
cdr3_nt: TGCGCCAGCAGCCCGGGCGTCCCGGGACCCCGGGCCGCAGATACGCAGTATTTT
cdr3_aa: CASSPGVPGPRAADTQYF

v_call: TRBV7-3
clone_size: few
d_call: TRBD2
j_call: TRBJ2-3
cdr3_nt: TGTGCCAGCAGCTACCAAGGACTAGCGGGGGGAACGCAGTATTTT
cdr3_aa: CASSYQGLAGGTQYF

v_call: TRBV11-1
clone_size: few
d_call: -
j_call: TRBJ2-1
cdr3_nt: TGTGCCACGGCAACGAACAATGAGCAGTTCTTC
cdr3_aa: CATATNNEQFF

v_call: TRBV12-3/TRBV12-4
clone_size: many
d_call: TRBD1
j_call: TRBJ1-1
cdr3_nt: TGTGCCAGCAGAAGGGGGCTGAGCACTGAAGCTTTCTTT
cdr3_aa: CASRRGLSTEAFF

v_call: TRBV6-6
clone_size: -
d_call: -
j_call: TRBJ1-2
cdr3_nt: TGTGCCAGCACCTCTTACCCACCGAACTATGGCTACACCTTC
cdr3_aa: CASTSYPPNYGYTF

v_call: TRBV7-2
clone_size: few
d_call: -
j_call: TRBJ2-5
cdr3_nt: TGTGCCAGCAGCTTCGCGGGACCACAAGAGACCCAGTACTTC
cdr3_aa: CASSFAGPQETQYF

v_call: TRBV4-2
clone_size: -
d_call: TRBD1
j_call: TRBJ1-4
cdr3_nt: TGTGCCAGCAGCCAAGGGGACAGGGGGCGTCACGAAAAACTGTTTTTT
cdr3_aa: CASSQGDRGRHEKLFF

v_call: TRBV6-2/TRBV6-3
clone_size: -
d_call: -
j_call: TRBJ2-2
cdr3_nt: TGTGCCAGCAGTTATTACAGGAACGCGAACACCGGGGAGCTGTTTTTT
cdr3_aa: CASSYYRNANTGELFF

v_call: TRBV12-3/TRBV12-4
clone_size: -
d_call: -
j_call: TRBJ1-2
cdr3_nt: TGTGCCAGCACCCGCCGGGGCCCCCGCAACTATGGCTACACCTTC
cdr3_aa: CASTRRGPRNYGYTF

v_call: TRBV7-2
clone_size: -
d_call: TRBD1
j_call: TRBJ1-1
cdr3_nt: TGTGCCAGCAGCCTAGGACAGGGCTACACTGAAGCTTTCTTT
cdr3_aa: CASSLGQGYTEAFF

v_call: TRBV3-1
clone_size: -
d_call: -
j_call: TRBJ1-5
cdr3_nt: TGTGCCAGCAGCCAAGGAAATCAGCCCCAGCATTTT
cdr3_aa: CASSQGNQPQHF

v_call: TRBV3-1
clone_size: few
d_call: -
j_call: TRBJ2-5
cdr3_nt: TGTGCCAGCAGCCAGTACGTTGAGACCCAGTACTTC
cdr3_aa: CASSQYVETQYF

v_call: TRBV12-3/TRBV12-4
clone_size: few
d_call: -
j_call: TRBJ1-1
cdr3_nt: TGTGCCAGCAGTTTAGGGACCGGGACGCCGAACACTGAAGCTTTCTTT
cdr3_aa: CASSLGTGTPNTEAFF

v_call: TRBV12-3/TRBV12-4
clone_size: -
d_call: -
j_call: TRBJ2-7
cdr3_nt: TGTGCCAGCAGTTTCCAGGGGTTCTCCTACGAGCAGTACTTC
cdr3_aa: CASSFQGFSYEQYF